This T cell receptor beta chain derives from a study of cytomegalovirus exposure and HLA in healthy donors. Study at large: The 120 or so validation repertoires and the 650 to 850 first-cohort repertoires shared a platform, a later analysis reported.

Clones were read by immunoSEQ multiplex PCR, and TCRdb kept only the in-frame ones, dropping some. The table shows some 340,000 clones, with roughly 90% occurring only once. Germline V lookup: CDR1 SGHVS, CDR2 FQNEAQ. Trimming removed 4 bases from V and 3 bases from J, with 13 bases in between. This CDR3 is built from 14 residues. J is TRBJ2-7 and V is TRBV7-8, with a weak D call TRBD2 (5 bases). Sequenced sample: PBMCs. This TCR was sampled from a woman aged 25 to 39 in good health and CMV-seropositive. CDR3: CASSSRTPGYEQYF. CDR3 coding DNA: TGTGCCAGCAGCTCGAGGACTCCTGGCTACGAGCAGTACTTC.